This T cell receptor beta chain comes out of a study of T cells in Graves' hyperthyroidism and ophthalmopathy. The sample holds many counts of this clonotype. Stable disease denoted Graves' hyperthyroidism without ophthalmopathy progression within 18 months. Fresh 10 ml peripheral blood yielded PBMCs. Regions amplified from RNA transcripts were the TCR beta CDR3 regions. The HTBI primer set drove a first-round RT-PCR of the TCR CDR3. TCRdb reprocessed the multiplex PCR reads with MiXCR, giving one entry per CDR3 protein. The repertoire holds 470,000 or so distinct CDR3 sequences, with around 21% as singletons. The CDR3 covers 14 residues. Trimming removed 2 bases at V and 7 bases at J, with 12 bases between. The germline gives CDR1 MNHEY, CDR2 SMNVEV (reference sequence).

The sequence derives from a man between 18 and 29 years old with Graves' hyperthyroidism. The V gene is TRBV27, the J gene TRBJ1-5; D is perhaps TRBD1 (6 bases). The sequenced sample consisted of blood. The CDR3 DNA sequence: TGTGCCAGCAGTTTACAGGGGTTAGGGCAGCCCCAGCATTTT. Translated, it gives CASSLQGLGQPQHF.